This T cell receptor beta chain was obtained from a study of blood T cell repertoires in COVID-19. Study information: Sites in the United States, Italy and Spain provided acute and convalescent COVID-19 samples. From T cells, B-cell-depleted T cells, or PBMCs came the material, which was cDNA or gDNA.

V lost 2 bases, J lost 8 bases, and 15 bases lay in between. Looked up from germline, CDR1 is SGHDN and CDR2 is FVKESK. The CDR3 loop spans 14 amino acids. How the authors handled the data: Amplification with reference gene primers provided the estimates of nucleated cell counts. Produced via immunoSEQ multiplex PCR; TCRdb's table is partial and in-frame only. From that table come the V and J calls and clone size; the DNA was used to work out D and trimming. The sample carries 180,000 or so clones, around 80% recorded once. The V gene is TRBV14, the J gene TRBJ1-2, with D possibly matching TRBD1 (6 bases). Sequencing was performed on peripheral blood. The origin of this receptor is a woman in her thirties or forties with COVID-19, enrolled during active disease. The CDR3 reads CASSQQQGGRGYTF. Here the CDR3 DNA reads TGTGCCAGCAGCCAACAACAGGGCGGGCGGGGCTACACCTTC. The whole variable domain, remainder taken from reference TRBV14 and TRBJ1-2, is EAGVTQFPSHSVIEKGQTVTLRCDPISGHDNLYWYRRVMGKEIKFLLHFVKESKQDESGMPNNRFLAERTGGTYSTLKVQPAELEDSGVYFCASSQQQGGRGYTFGSGTRLTVV.